This T cell receptor beta chain derives from a study of response to subunit inactivated influenza vaccine. General observations from the study: The authors suggested that every seasonal influenza vaccination recruits few new T cells.

This CDR3 has 19 residues. The germline V gene has CDR1 MNHNS and CDR2 SASEGT. Germline trimming cut 6 bases from V and 7 bases from J; bases unmatched to any gene: 22. With regard to this clonotype: The antigen remains undetermined.

A single record per CDR3 protein comes from TCRdb applying MiXCR to the RT-PCR reads. This table has about 800,000 distinct CDR3 sequences, around 20% appearing once. The TCR sequence derives from a man aged 50 or older who received an inactivated influenza vaccine. The chain joins TRBV6-1 to TRBJ2-1, with 9 bases lining up with TRBD2. This sample comprised PBMCs from blood, obtained 5 days after vaccination. CDR3 amino acids: CASSPNLVAGGTFKNEQFF. In DNA, the CDR3 is TGTGCCAGCAGCCCGAATTTGGTGGCGGGGGGGACCTTTAAGAATGAGCAGTTCTTC.